Here is one T cell receptor (beta chain) with its context. This sample is part of a study of PD-1 blockade in classical Hodgkin lymphoma. CDR1 and CDR2 from the germline V gene are SGHRS and YFSETQ. The CDR3 has 15 amino acids. V was shortened by 0 bases and J by 0 bases, with 7 bases between the two germline ends. Data came from immunoSEQ multiplex PCR; TCRdb stores just in-frame clones and leaves some out. This table has 16,000 or so clones, about 82% appearing once. Every patient experienced relapse after autologous stem cell transplantation, and brentuximab vedotin exposure varied. Purification of CD4+ T cells from thawed PBMCs was achieved by magnetic negative selection.

The clonotype comes from a human donor with classical Hodgkin lymphoma. This chain links TRBV5-1 with TRBJ1-5; D not resolved. This specimen was CD4+ T cells from blood, taken at baseline. The CDR3 DNA is TGCGCCAGCAGCTTGGGCAGTTATAGCAATCAGCCCCAGCATTTT. It codes for CASSLGSYSNQPQHF.